Shown below are 30 T cell receptor beta chains from a single sample sequenced in a study of Ad26.COV2.S vaccination and SARS-CoV-2 variants (dated by TCRdb to the early 2020s). Libraries came from the immunoSEQ multiplex PCR assay. In its TCRdb copy, this immuneACCESS table keeps in-frame sequences only and misses some clones. Where compared with another copy, unresolved V genes explain less than half of these, and the others have no known cause. Within this sample are around 300,000 clones, with 85% to 90% of them counted one time only. Of the sample, under 6% falls within the top ten clones. The treatment or condition label corresponds to: approximately 18 received Ad26.COV2.S at low or high dose, single or two shots; about 5 received placebo; per-sample allocation not given. Repertoires of vaccine and placebo recipients were sequenced from samples taken on day 63 after the first injection. Sequenced material: peripheral blood, taken in a trial of Ad26.COV2.S vaccine versus placebo. All receptors come from a person aged 18-65 years who received the Ad26.COV2.S COVID-19 vaccine or a placebo.

The CDR3 bases are TGTGCCAGCAGCTTGCTGGGCGTAAGTAGTACAGATACGCAGTATTTT. Its translation: CASSLLGVSSTDTQYF. The chain couples TRBV5-6 to TRBJ2-3; no definite D call. Per the germline V gene, CDR1 is SGHDT and CDR2 is YYEEEE. The CDR3 length is 16 residues. V was pared by 1 base and J by 3 bases, with 15 bases between.

V and J are TRBV4-2 and TRBJ1-6; possible D gene TRBD1, 6 bases. Trimming took off 1 base at V and 6 bases at J, with 16 bases between the two ends. From germline, CDR1 is LGHNA and CDR2 YNFKEQ. CDR3 size: 17 residues. The CDR3 coding sequence is TGTGCCAGCAGCCAAGGACAGGCAGCGTCGGCTAATTCACCCCTCCACTTT. It translates to CASSQGQAASANSPLHF.

The J gene is TRBJ1-1, the V gene TRBV6-2 or TRBV6-3; D remains unclear. CDR1 is MNHEY and CDR2 is SVGEGT in the germline V gene. V lost 3 bases, J lost 4 bases, and 6 bases lay in between. The CDR3 runs to 12 residues. DNA for the CDR3: TGTGCCAGCAGTTATCGGGTCACTGAAGCTTTCTTT. It yields the protein CASSYRVTEAFF.

This chain links TRBV5-1 with TRBJ2-2; D possibly corresponds to TRBD1 (6 bases). Germline V lookup: CDR1 SGHRS, CDR2 YFSETQ. The CDR3 is made up of 15 amino acids. Trimming cost V 2 bases and J 3 bases, with 11 bases left between them. Here the CDR3 reads CASSLGGSDTGELFF. The CDR3, as DNA: TGCGCCAGCAGCTTAGGGGGTTCGGACACCGGGGAGCTGTTTTTT.

This clone has more than one count but fewer than ten. The gene calls are TRBV4-1 and TRBJ1-2, with D possibly being TRBD1 (6 bases). CDR3 length: 14 residues. Per germline, CDR1 MGHRA and CDR2 YSYEKL. Trimming cost V 4 bases and J 2 bases, with 11 bases left between them. The CDR3 spells CASSPTDRNYGYTF. Here the CDR3 DNA reads TGCGCCAGCAGCCCTACCGACAGGAACTATGGCTACACCTTC.

This clone appeared a single time. This chain uses TRBV18 with TRBJ2-1, with 7 bases lining up with TRBD1. With 4 bases clipped from V and 0 bases from J, the junction kept 9 bases outside the gene matches. The CDR3 is 17 residues long. Germline lookup yields CDR1 KGHSH and CDR2 LQKENI. The CDR3 DNA follows: TGTGCCAGCTCACTATTACAGGGGCGGAGCTCCTACAATGAGCAGTTCTTC. This encodes CASSLLQGRSSYNEQFF.

The V call is TRBV28, the J call TRBJ1-1; D possibly corresponds to TRBD1 (6 bases). The V and J ends lost 8 bases and 4 bases respectively, with 17 bases between them. The CDR3 is made up of 14 amino acids. Germline V gives CDR1 MDHEN, CDR2 SYDVKM. The chain's CDR3 is CASRSREGGTEAFF. CDR3 DNA sequence: TGTGCCAGCCGGTCGAGGGAGGGGGGCACTGAAGCTTTCTTT.

The rearrangement joins TRBV6-2 or TRBV6-3 to TRBJ2-1, with D perhaps matching TRBD2 (5 bases). The V end lost 0 bases, the J end lost 14 bases, and 8 bases lay between the germline ends. The CDR3 has 11 amino acids. From germline, CDR1 is MNHEY and CDR2 SVGEGT. CDR3 amino acids: CASSYSRRKFF. The CDR3 DNA is TGTGCCAGCAGTTACTCCAGGAGGAAGTTCTTC.

This clone appeared a single time. The rearrangement uses TRBV28 and TRBJ2-3, with D uncertain. CDR1 and CDR2 (germline): MDHEN, SYDVKM. Between the trimmed V and J ends, which lost 5 bases and 0 bases, there was a span of 6 bases. This CDR3 has 13 residues. The CDR3 DNA reads as TGTGCCAGCAGTCTACAGAGCACAGATACGCAGTATTTT. As protein: CASSLQSTDTQYF.

The chain uses TRBV30 and TRBJ2-7, with 16 bases matching TRBD2. This CDR3 spans 16 amino acids. In germline, CDR1 is GTSNPN, CDR2 SVGIG (reference sequence). Trimming took 0 bases from V and 4 from J; bases not matched to a gene: 3. The DNA for the CDR3 is TGTGCCTGGAGTGTACCGGGACTAGCGGGAGGGTACGAGCAGTACTTC. Protein: CAWSVPGLAGGYEQYF.

This clone was seen at least ten times. The V gene is TRBV10-2, the J gene TRBJ1-3, with no clear D. The CDR3 has 16 residues. V was cut by 3 bases and J by 0 bases, with 12 bases left in between. Germline CDR1 reads WSHSY; CDR2 reads SAAADI. CDR3 residues: CASSDPLPDSGNTIYF. DNA for the CDR3: TGCGCCAGCAGTGACCCCCTGCCAGACTCTGGAAACACCATATATTTT.

The rearrangement joins TRBV28 to TRBJ1-2; unclear D gene. Germline V lookup: CDR1 MDHEN, CDR2 SYDVKM. Trimming cost V 3 bases and J 1 base, with 3 bases left between them. CDR3 length equals 12 residues. For the CDR3, the DNA is TGTGCCAGCAGTTTTGTTAACTATGGCTACACCTTC. Its protein is CASSFVNYGYTF.

V gene TRBV28 combines with J gene TRBJ1-5; TRBD1 might be the D (5 bases). From germline, CDR1 is MDHEN and CDR2 SYDVKM. Trimming took 5 bases from V and 3 from J, leaving 17 bases between them. The CDR3 is made up of 16 amino acids. In DNA, the CDR3 is TGTGCCAGCAGTAAGGGTGGGGCGGGCATCAATCAGCCCCAGCATTTT. This codes for CASSKGGAGINQPQHF. Using reference TRBV28 and TRBJ1-5 for the parts outside the CDR3, the full variable domain is DVKVTQSSRYLVKRTGEKVFLECVQDMDHENMFWYRQDPGLGLRLIYFSYDVKMKEKGDIPEGYSVSREKKERFSLILESASTNQTSMYLCASSKGGAGINQPQHFGDGTRLSIL.

This clone appeared a few times. This chain links TRBV7-9 with TRBJ2-5; no definite D call. This CDR3 has 14 residues. Germline CDR1 is SEHNR and CDR2 is FQNEAQ (reference sequence). Trimming removed 5 bases at V and 5 bases at J, with 15 bases between. This CDR3 is CASSENRWVETQYF. The CDR3 DNA sequence: TGTGCCAGCAGCGAGAACAGATGGGTGGAGACCCAGTACTTC.

The chain is built from TRBV3-1 (or the pseudogene TRBV3-2) and TRBJ2-5, with 7 positions matching TRBD1. This CDR3 spans 13 amino acids. V was clipped by 5 bases and J by 6 bases; unmatched bases: 6. Germline CDR1 LGHDT, CDR2 YNNKEL (reference sequence). The CDR3 region is CASSTDREQTQYF. The DNA of the CDR3 is TGTGCCAGCAGCACCGACAGGGAGCAGACCCAGTACTTC.

The chain is built from TRBV5-4 and TRBJ1-2; 12 nucleotides line up with TRBD1. The CDR3 spans 15 residues. The J segment lost 7 bases and the V segment lost 5 bases, leaving 9 bases of the junction unmatched. Germline-derived CDR1 and CDR2 are SGHNT and YYREEE (reference sequence). In DNA form, the CDR3 reads TGTGCCAGCAGAAATGGGACAGGGGGCAATTTTGGCTACACCTTC. Residues: CASRNGTGGNFGYTF. Variable domain in full (rest from reference TRBV5-4 and TRBJ1-2): ETGVTQSPTHLIKTRGQQVTLRCSSQSGHNTVSWYQQALGQGPQFIFQYYREEENGRGNFPPRFSGLQFPNYSSELNVNALELDDSALYLCASRNGTGGNFGYTFGSGTRLTVV.

The rearrangement uses TRBV28 and TRBJ2-2, with a weak D call TRBD2 (5 bases). Germline CDR1 is MDHEN and CDR2 is SYDVKM. This CDR3 comprises 15 residues. V was clipped by 1 base and J by 2 bases, with 8 bases between them. The CDR3 spells CASSLSGFNTGELFF. The CDR3 DNA reads TGTGCCAGCAGTTTATCGGGGTTCAACACCGGGGAGCTGTTTTTT.

The J gene is TRBJ2-1, the V gene TRBV2, with D maybe TRBD2 (5 bases). CDR3 length: 12 residues. V dropped 8 bases and J dropped 9 bases, with 14 bases sitting between them. Germline V CDR1 and CDR2: SNHLY, FYNNEI. This chain's CDR3 is CASGTGKLEQFF. The CDR3 bases are TGTGCCAGCGGCACCGGGAAACTTGAGCAGTTCTTC. Variable domain in full (rest from reference TRBV2 and TRBJ2-1): EPEVTQTPSHQVTQMGQEVILRCVPISNHLYFYWYRQILGQKVEFLVSFYNNEISEKSEIFDDQFSVERPDGSNFTLKIRSTKLEDSAMYFCASGTGKLEQFFGPGTRLTVL.

The chain combines TRBV5-1 with TRBJ1-5; D is unresolved. The V and J ends lost 0 bases and 0 bases respectively, with 13 bases between them. CDR1 and CDR2 from the germline V gene are SGHRS and YFSETQ. This CDR3 comprises 17 residues. The CDR3 coding sequence is TGCGCCAGCAGCTTGGGGGAGGACGGCTATAGCAATCAGCCCCAGCATTTT. Translation gives CASSLGEDGYSNQPQHF.

V is TRBV29-1 and J is TRBJ2-7; D remains unclear. Germline V gene sequence: CDR1 SQVTM, CDR2 ANQGSEA. The CDR3 contains 14 residues. Trimming stripped 5 bases from V and 2 bases from J, with 16 bases between. Written as DNA, the CDR3 is TGCAGCGTTCCATCGGCAGAAGTCCCCTACGAGCAGTACTTC. Amino acid sequence: CSVPSAEVPYEQYF.

This chain links TRBV5-4 with TRBJ1-2; 12 bases agree with TRBD1. The CDR3 loop spans 15 amino acids. The junction had 4 bases not matched to a gene; V was cut back by 0 bases and J by 7 bases. Germline assignment: CDR1 SGHNT and CDR2 YYREEE (reference sequence). CDR3 loop: CASSLAGTGGSGYTF. CDR3 DNA sequence: TGTGCCAGCAGCTTGGCCGGGACAGGGGGCTCTGGCTACACCTTC.

About this clone: This may stem from a read error, because a much larger clone lies one nucleotide away. J is TRBJ1-2 and V is TRBV7-9; D gene uncertain. The CDR3 is 14 residues long. Looked up from germline, CDR1 is SEHNR and CDR2 is FQNEAQ (reference sequence). V lost 0 bases to trimming and J lost 0 bases, with 5 bases between them. CDR3 in amino acids: CASSLADTNYGYTF. The CDR3 nucleotides read TGTGCCAGCAGCTTAGCCGATACTAACTATGGCTACACCTTC.

The V and J genes are TRBV3-1 (or the pseudogene TRBV3-2) and TRBJ2-7; D could derive from TRBD1 or TRBD2 (5 bases each). This CDR3 is built from 14 residues. Germline CDR1 is LGHDT and CDR2 is YNNKEL (reference sequence). Trimming removed 4 bases at V and 2 bases at J, with 12 bases between. CDR3 DNA sequence: TGTGCCAGCAGCCCGAGGGACGGAGCCTACGAGCAGTACTTC. This encodes CASSPRDGAYEQYF.

The chain recombines TRBV5-1 with TRBJ2-7, with 9 bases lining up with TRBD1. The V and J ends lost 2 bases and 5 bases, in that order; junction bases with no gene match: 5. This CDR3 spans 14 amino acids. The germline gives CDR1 SGHRS, CDR2 YFSETQ. The chain's CDR3 is CASSFMGQGDEQYF. The CDR3 region has the DNA TGCGCCAGCAGCTTCATGGGACAGGGTGACGAGCAGTACTTC. Full variable domain (rest looked up from reference TRBV5-1 and TRBJ2-7): KAGVTQTPRYLIKTRGQQVTLSCSPISGHRSVSWYQQTPGQGLQFLFEYFSETQRNKGNFPGRFSGRQFSNSRSEMNVSTLELGDSALYLCASSFMGQGDEQYFGPGTRLTVT.

This clone was observed a single time. The chain uses TRBV28 and TRBJ2-3; a possible D gene is TRBD2 (5 bases). The CDR3 length is 14 residues. V was trimmed by 7 bases and J by 3 bases, leaving 14 bases between them. Per germline, CDR1 MDHEN and CDR2 SYDVKM. CDR3: CASTTPLATDTQYF. DNA for the CDR3: TGTGCCAGCACCACCCCGCTAGCAACAGATACGCAGTATTTT.

The chain uses TRBV11-2 and TRBJ2-5; TRBD1 agrees at 7 bases. With V trimmed by 5 bases and J by 0 bases, 3 bases remained unmatched. This CDR3 contains 14 residues. Germline V gene sequence: CDR1 SGHAT, CDR2 FQNNGV. CDR3: CASSQGTDQETQYF. CDR3 DNA: TGTGCCAGCAGCCAGGGGACAGACCAAGAGACCCAGTACTTC.

The genes are TRBV2 and TRBJ1-1; 7 bases line up with TRBD1. Looked up from germline, CDR1 is SNHLY and CDR2 is FYNNEI. The CDR3 is made up of 15 amino acids. Unmatched junction bases numbered 6, after V lost 4 bases and J lost 1 base. CDR3: CASSVGGTANTEAFF. The CDR3 bases are TGTGCCAGCAGTGTGGGCGGGACAGCGAACACTGAAGCTTTCTTT. The variable domain in full, with the rest retrieved from reference TRBV2 and TRBJ1-1, is EPEVTQTPSHQVTQMGQEVILRCVPISNHLYFYWYRQILGQKVEFLVSFYNNEISEKSEIFDDQFSVERPDGSNFTLKIRSTKLEDSAMYFCASSVGGTANTEAFFGQGTRLTVV.

The chain links TRBV11-3 to TRBJ1-1, with D tentatively TRBD1 (6 bases). Germline CDR1 is SGHNT and CDR2 is YENEEA. The CDR3 totals 15 residues. Trimming shortened V by 4 bases and J by 4 bases, and 16 bases separated the two germline ends. As DNA, the CDR3 is TGTGCCAGCAGCTATAATTCAGGGGTTGGCACTGAAGCTTTCTTT. Translating it yields CASSYNSGVGTEAFF.

This clone was picked up a small number of times. V usage is TRBV7-3 and J usage is TRBJ2-7; D is unresolved. The V and J ends lost 4 bases and 3 bases respectively, with 13 bases between them. Germline assignment: CDR1 SGHTA and CDR2 FQGTGA. This CDR3 is 14 amino acids long. Written as DNA, the CDR3 is TGTGCCAGCAGCTGGCCCGGACGTCGCTACGAGCAGTACTTC. Encoded protein: CASSWPGRRYEQYF.

J is TRBJ2-3 and V is TRBV6-2 or TRBV6-3; D is unclear. Germline CDR1 and CDR2: MNHEY and SVGEGT. Trimming pared 6 bases from V and 6 bases from J, leaving 10 bases between. This CDR3 is built from 12 residues. As DNA, the CDR3 is TGTGCCAGCAGCCCCGGGCGGGATACGCAGTATTTT. Translation gives CASSPGRDTQYF.